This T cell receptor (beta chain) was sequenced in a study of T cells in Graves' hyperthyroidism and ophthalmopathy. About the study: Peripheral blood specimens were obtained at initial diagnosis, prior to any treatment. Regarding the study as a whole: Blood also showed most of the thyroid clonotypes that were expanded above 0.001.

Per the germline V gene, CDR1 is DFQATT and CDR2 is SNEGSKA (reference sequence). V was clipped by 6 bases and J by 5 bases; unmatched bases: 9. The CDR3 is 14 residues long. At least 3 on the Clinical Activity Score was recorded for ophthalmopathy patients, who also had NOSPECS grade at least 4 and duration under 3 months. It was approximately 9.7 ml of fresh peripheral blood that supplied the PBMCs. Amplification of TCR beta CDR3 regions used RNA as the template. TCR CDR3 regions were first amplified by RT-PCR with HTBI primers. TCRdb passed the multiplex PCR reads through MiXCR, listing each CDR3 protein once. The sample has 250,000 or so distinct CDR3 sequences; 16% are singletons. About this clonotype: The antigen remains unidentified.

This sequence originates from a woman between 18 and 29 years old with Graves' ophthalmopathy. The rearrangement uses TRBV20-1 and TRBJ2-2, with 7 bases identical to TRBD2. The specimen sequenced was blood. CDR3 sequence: CSASGTTQTGELFF. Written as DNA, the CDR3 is TGCAGTGCGTCCGGGACTACCCAAACCGGGGAGCTGTTTTTT.